Following are 26 T cell receptor beta chains from one sample sequenced in a study of cytomegalovirus exposure and HLA in healthy donors. 60 Vbeta and 13 Jbeta primers were used in PCR. Measured with immunoSEQ multiplex PCR; TCRdb has only the in-frame clones, and not every one. The sample holds under 200,000 clones; 70% to 85% are singletons and the top ten take around 1.9%. Sequencing used PBMCs. The receptors come from a man aged 40-55 years in good health and CMV-seronegative.

The rearrangement links TRBV5-6 to TRBJ2-5; a weak D match, TRBD2 (5 bases). CDR1 is SGHDT, CDR2 YYEEEE, per germline. V lost 1 base and J 2 bases, leaving 12 bases between the germline ends. The CDR3 covers 15 residues. This CDR3 is CASSLSYRDQETQYF. CDR3 DNA: TGTGCCAGCAGCTTGTCATACCGGGATCAAGAGACCCAGTACTTC.

The chain is built from TRBV6-1 and TRBJ1-2; TRBD1 aligns across 10 bases. The germline CDR1 and CDR2 sequences are MNHNS and SASEGT. The V gene end was trimmed by 6 bases and the J gene end by 12 bases; junction bases not matched to a gene: 10. The CDR3 has 13 residues. The CDR3 loop is CASSQDRGQGNTF. CDR3 nucleotides: TGTGCCAGCAGCCAAGACAGGGGGCAAGGCAACACCTTC.

The genes are TRBV7-9 and TRBJ2-3; 13 bases are shared with TRBD2. The junction had 9 bases not matched to a gene; V was cut back by 4 bases and J by 5 bases. Germline CDR1 SEHNR, CDR2 FQNEAQ (reference sequence). This CDR3 is built from 17 residues. DNA of the CDR3: TGTGCCAGCAGCTCAACCACTAGCGGGGGGGCCATAGATACGCAGTATTTT. Protein product: CASSSTTSGGAIDTQYF.

V gene TRBV19 combines with J gene TRBJ1-5; tentative D call: TRBD1 (6 bases). The CDR3 is made up of 11 amino acids. V gave up 7 bases and J gave up 11 bases, with 12 bases separating them. Germline CDR1 reads LNHDA; CDR2 reads SQIVND (reference sequence). The CDR3, as DNA: TGTGCCAGTAAGGGGGGAGGGTCCCAGCATTTT. This translates into CASKGGGSQHF.

The table lists this clone with a few counts. This rearrangement joins TRBV5-1 to TRBJ2-3; 7 bases map to TRBD2. The CDR3 consists of 17 residues. Looked up from germline, CDR1 is SGHRS and CDR2 is YFSETQ. V lost 4 bases and J lost 3; bases outside the gene matches: 14. Here the CDR3 reads CASSLRLRGERTDTQYF. As DNA, the CDR3 is TGCGCCAGCAGCCTACGGTTACGGGGGGAGAGAACAGATACGCAGTATTTT.

The chain joins TRBV30 to TRBJ2-7; TRBD1 might be the D (5 bases). This CDR3 has 14 amino acids. Germline values: CDR1 GTSNPN, CDR2 SVGIG (reference sequence). V was pared by 4 bases and J by 0 bases, with 13 bases between. CDR3 protein: CAWKPGHSSYEQYF. DNA for the CDR3: TGTGCCTGGAAACCCGGACACTCCTCCTACGAGCAGTACTTC.

The chain links TRBV5-6 to TRBJ1-4, with TRBD1 matching over 10 bases. In germline, CDR1 is SGHDT, CDR2 YYEEEE. The CDR3 sequence is 14 residues long. V gave up 3 bases and J gave up 6 bases; unmatched junction bases: 2. CDR3: CASSWTGGDEKLFF. The CDR3 DNA follows: TGTGCCAGCAGCTGGACAGGGGGGGATGAAAAACTGTTTTTT.

For the CDR3, the DNA is TGCAGCGTTCAGCGGGGGAACAATGAGCAGTTCTTC. Its protein is CSVQRGNNEQFF. V usage is TRBV29-1 and J usage is TRBJ2-1, with 8 bases fitting TRBD2. In germline, CDR1 is SQVTM, CDR2 ANQGSEA. The CDR3 is 12 residues long. Trimming at V came to 5 bases and at J to 5 bases, leaving 2 bases not matched to a gene.

The rearrangement joins TRBV28 to TRBJ1-4; a weak D match, TRBD1 (5 bases). CDR1 is MDHEN, CDR2 SYDVKM, per germline. V lost 4 bases, J lost 7 bases, and 19 bases lay in between. CDR3 length: 16 residues. DNA of the CDR3: TGTGCCAGCAGTTCCTCTGGGGGGGGACGAAGTGAAAAACTGTTTTTT. Translating gives CASSSSGGGRSEKLFF.

The chain has TRBV6-1 and TRBJ1-2; D gene uncertain. The V end was cut by 6 bases, the J end by 7 bases, with 18 bases between. This CDR3 is 14 amino acids long. Germline V gives CDR1 MNHNS, CDR2 SASEGT. The CDR3: CASRTTGDRSGYTF. The CDR3 DNA follows: TGTGCCAGCAGGACTACCGGGGATAGGTCTGGCTACACCTTC.

The V call is TRBV7-8, the J call TRBJ2-1; 7 bases line up with TRBD2. V was pared by 1 base and J by 7 bases, with 7 bases of the junction left unmatched. The CDR3 runs to 15 residues. The germline gives CDR1 SGHVS, CDR2 FQNEAQ. The CDR3 loop reads CASSLGGGSGNEQFF. The CDR3 nucleotides are TGTGCCAGCAGCTTAGGTGGGGGTAGCGGGAATGAGCAGTTCTTC.

The chain employs TRBV5-1 and TRBJ2-1; 11 bases map to TRBD2. CDR1 is SGHRS, CDR2 YFSETQ, per germline. With V trimmed by 0 bases and J by 4 bases, 9 bases remained unmatched. The CDR3 length is 18 residues. The CDR3 DNA sequence: TGCGCCAGCAGCTTGGGGCTGTCTCTAGCGGGAGGATACAATGAGCAGTTCTTC. It is translated as CASSLGLSLAGGYNEQFF.

The gene calls are TRBV9 and TRBJ2-7; D is uncertain. This CDR3 comprises 14 residues. Germline V CDR1 and CDR2: SGDLS, YYNGEE. V was cut by 3 bases and J by 0 bases, with 10 bases left in between. The chain's CDR3 is CASSERLNSYEQYF. The CDR3 nucleotides are TGTGCCAGCAGCGAACGACTTAACTCCTACGAGCAGTACTTC.

This chain links TRBV19 with TRBJ2-2; 7 bases are shared with TRBD1. The length of the CDR3 is 14 residues. V was pared by 5 bases and J by 4 bases, with 4 bases of the junction left unmatched. Germline values: CDR1 LNHDA, CDR2 SQIVND (reference sequence). The CDR3 loop reads CASSPRGSTGELFF. DNA for the CDR3: TGTGCCAGTAGTCCCAGGGGGTCCACCGGGGAGCTGTTTTTT.

The chain's CDR3 is CASSLGASTDTQYF. CDR3 DNA: TGTGCCAGCAGCTTAGGGGCTAGCACAGATACGCAGTATTTT. The V gene is TRBV11-3, the J gene TRBJ2-3; no clear D. Germline values: CDR1 SGHNT, CDR2 YENEEA. The CDR3 is made up of 14 amino acids. With 1 base removed from V and 0 bases from J, the gap between germline ends came to 5 bases.

In this sample, this clone turned up once. V and J are TRBV29-1 and TRBJ1-2, with 7 bases fitting TRBD1. The CDR3 consists of 12 residues. Looked up from germline, CDR1 is SQVTM and CDR2 is ANQGSEA. The trim removed 8 bases at V and 8 bases at J, leaving 11 bases unmatched. The CDR3 DNA reads TGCAGCTCAGGGGGGAGCCAGGGCGGCTACACCTTC. As protein: CSSGGSQGGYTF.

The V gene is TRBV7-9, the J gene TRBJ2-3; 10 bases line up with TRBD2. CDR1 is SEHNR and CDR2 is FQNEAQ in the germline V gene (reference sequence). V trimming: 3 bases; J trimming: 5 bases; junction bases outside the gene matches: 8. The CDR3 spans 16 residues. The DNA for the CDR3 is TGTGCCAGCAGCTTTGGCCTAGCGGGAGTTATAGATACGCAGTATTTT. Translation gives CASSFGLAGVIDTQYF.

This rearrangement joins TRBV15 to TRBJ2-3; possibly TRBD1 for D (6 bases). Germline-derived CDR1 and CDR2 are LNHNV and YYDKDF (reference sequence). Deletions cut 1 base from V and 1 base from J, with 12 bases between. The CDR3 extends over 16 amino acids. The CDR3: CATSRGLAGGTDTQYF. DNA of the CDR3: TGTGCCACCAGCAGAGGTCTGGCAGGGGGCACAGATACGCAGTATTTT.

V gene TRBV10-1 combines with J gene TRBJ2-7; 7 bases map to TRBD2. In germline, CDR1 is WNHNN, CDR2 SYGVQD (reference sequence). The ends lost 6 bases at V and 0 bases at J; junction bases unmatched: 2. The CDR3 consists of 13 residues. CDR3: CASRGTISYEQYF. DNA for the CDR3: TGCGCCAGCAGGGGGACTATCTCCTACGAGCAGTACTTC.

The chain joins TRBV19 to TRBJ2-1; 7 positions match TRBD2. The CDR3 runs 16 residues. Germline assignment: CDR1 LNHDA and CDR2 SQIVND (reference sequence). V trimming: 3 bases; J trimming: 5 bases; junction bases outside the gene matches: 10. CDR3 sequence reads: CASSIRLTSRDNEQFF. DNA for the CDR3: TGTGCCAGTAGTATCCGTCTGACTAGCCGTGACAATGAGCAGTTCTTC. The full variable domain, in which reference TRBV19 and TRBJ2-1 provide the parts outside the CDR3, is DGGITQSPKYLFRKEGQNVTLSCEQNLNHDAMYWYRQDPGQGLRLIYYSQIVNDFQKGDIAEGYSVSREKKESFPLTVTSAQKNPTAFYLCASSIRLTSRDNEQFFGPGTRLTVL.

This clone was picked up one time. The J gene is TRBJ2-1, the V gene TRBV30; a possible D gene is TRBD1 (5 bases). The CDR3 length is 16 residues. Trimming took 0 bases from V and 0 from J, leaving 12 bases between them. Germline V CDR1 and CDR2: GTSNPN, SVGIG (reference sequence). Here the CDR3 DNA reads TGTGCCTGGAGTGTAGGGGTGGTCCCCTCCTACAATGAGCAGTTCTTC. Encoded protein: CAWSVGVVPSYNEQFF.

The J gene is TRBJ1-5, the V gene TRBV5-6, with D maybe TRBD1 (5 bases). V was shortened by 2 bases and J by 6 bases, with 12 bases between the two germline ends. The germline V gene encodes CDR1 SGHDT and CDR2 YYEEEE. This CDR3 is 14 amino acids long. The CDR3 loop is CASSFPGIGQPQHF. The CDR3 DNA sequence: TGTGCCAGCAGCTTTCCAGGGATTGGTCAGCCCCAGCATTTT.

V gene TRBV7-9 combines with J gene TRBJ2-2, with D maybe TRBD2 (6 bases). The CDR3 spans 16 residues. V lost 0 bases, J lost 1 base, and 9 bases lay in between. Germline V gene sequence: CDR1 SEHNR, CDR2 FQNEAQ (reference sequence). CDR3 in DNA: TGTGCCAGCAGCTTAGCGGGAGGAGTGAACACCGGGGAGCTGTTTTTT. It encodes CASSLAGGVNTGELFF.

The rearrangement uses TRBV6-5 and TRBJ2-1, with 12 nucleotides matching TRBD2. The CDR3 is 16 residues long. Germline V gene lookup returns CDR1 MNHEY and CDR2 SVGAGI. V lost 2 bases to trimming and J lost 6 bases; unmatched junction nucleotides: 5. The CDR3 is CASSYTGLAGPNEQFF. Here the CDR3 DNA reads TGTGCCAGCAGTTACACCGGACTAGCGGGACCCAATGAGCAGTTCTTC.

The genes are TRBV25-1 and TRBJ1-4; D perhaps matches TRBD1 (5 bases). Trimming removed 2 bases from V and 8 bases from J, with 12 bases in between. CDR3 size: 14 residues. Looked up from germline, CDR1 is MGHDK and CDR2 is SYGVNS. The CDR3 is CASSEGGEGEKLFF. DNA for the CDR3: TGTGCCAGCAGTGAAGGAGGGGAGGGAGAAAAACTGTTTTTT.

As concerns this clone: At one boundary the junction diverges from the germline segment, which might be a read error. This chain uses TRBV7-9 with TRBJ1-1, with 7 bases aligning to TRBD1. The CDR3 is made up of 15 amino acids. Germline V gene lookup returns CDR1 SEHNR and CDR2 FQNEAQ (reference sequence). CDR3 nucleotides: TGTTCCAGCAGCCTACCCAACAGGGGCGACACTGAAGCTTTCTTT. Protein: CSSSLPNRGDTEAFF.